Presented here are 27 T cell receptor beta chains from one specimen sequenced in a study of somatic mutations in cytotoxic T cells in rheumatoid arthritis. Sequencing was performed with immunoSEQ multiplex PCR; in TCRdb, only in-frame clones are kept and a portion is missing. The sample carries 7,400 or so clones, around 91% recorded once. The specimen was CD8+ T cells sorted from blood. These receptors came from a woman aged 65 to 85 with rheumatoid arthritis.

A note on this clone: One end of the junction does not line up with germline, which may come from a read error. The rearrangement links TRBV7-8 to TRBJ1-2; tentative D call: TRBD1 (5 bases). Germline V gives CDR1 SGHVS, CDR2 FQNEAQ. This CDR3 region has 14 residues. As DNA, the CDR3 is TGTGCCAGCACCCCGGGGGGGATTAACTGTGGCTACACCTTC. Translating it yields CASTPGGINCGYTF. Based on the CDR3 plus reference TRBV7-8 and TRBJ1-2, the full variable domain is GAGVSQSPRYKVAKRGQDVALRCDPISGHVSLFWYQQALGQGPEFLTYFQNEAQLDKSGLPSDRFFAERPEGSVSTLKIQRTQQEDSAVYLCASTPGGINCGYTFGSGTRLTVV.

The chain carries TRBV7-8 and TRBJ2-5; D possibly corresponds to TRBD1 (6 bases). Between the trimmed V and J ends, which lost 3 bases and 4 bases, there was a span of 9 bases. The CDR3 consists of 13 residues. Germline CDR1 SGHVS, CDR2 FQNEAQ. The CDR3 is CASSFSRGETQYF. In DNA, the CDR3 is TGTGCCAGCAGCTTTTCCAGGGGAGAGACCCAGTACTTC.

This clone was counted once. The rearrangement joins TRBV4-3 to TRBJ2-3, with TRBD1 matching over 7 bases. Germline V CDR1 and CDR2: LGHNA, YSLEER. V shed 6 bases, J shed 0 bases, and the junction held 6 bases outside the gene matches. This CDR3 spans 15 amino acids. The CDR3 reads CASSHRDSSTDTQYF. DNA for the CDR3: TGCGCCAGCAGTCACCGGGACAGTAGCACAGATACGCAGTATTTT.

This clone turned up a few times. The chain couples TRBV9 to TRBJ2-7; possibly TRBD1 for D (6 bases). The CDR3 contains 14 residues. CDR1 is SGDLS, CDR2 YYNGEE, per germline. V dropped 2 bases and J dropped 5 bases, with 14 bases sitting between them. The CDR3, as DNA: TGTGCCAGCAGCGTTGGCAGGGGTCGGGACGAGCAGTACTTC. Protein sequence: CASSVGRGRDEQYF.

The chain carries TRBV10-3 and TRBJ2-7, with D possibly TRBD1 on 6 matching bases. Per germline, CDR1 ENHRY and CDR2 SYGVKD. The V end was cut by 6 bases, the J end by 0 bases, with 12 bases between. CDR3 length: 14 residues. This chain's CDR3 is CAIREDRNSYEQYF. CDR3 in DNA: TGTGCCATCAGGGAAGACAGGAACTCCTACGAGCAGTACTTC.

This chain links TRBV15 with TRBJ2-4; 13 positions match TRBD2. Germline lookup yields CDR1 LNHNV and CDR2 YYDKDF (reference sequence). CDR3 length equals 18 residues. Trimming removed 5 bases from V and 0 bases from J; junction bases left unmatched: 7. For the CDR3, the DNA is TGTGCCACCAGCTTGGGACTAGCGGGGACACTAGCCAAAAACATTCAGTACTTC. Residues: CATSLGLAGTLAKNIQYF.

This sequence joins TRBV5-5 and TRBJ2-2, with 14 bases lining up with TRBD2. The germline V gene encodes CDR1 SGHKS and CDR2 YYEKEE (reference sequence). V gave up 0 bases and J gave up 4 bases; unmatched junction bases: 5. The CDR3 has 18 residues. CDR3 amino acids: CASSLGLAGGRGTGELFF. The CDR3 bases are TGTGCCAGCAGCTTGGGACTAGCGGGGGGGCGCGGCACCGGGGAGCTGTTTTTT.

The chain couples TRBV7-8 to TRBJ2-7; 10 positions agree with TRBD2. This CDR3 comprises 15 residues. V was pared by 4 bases and J by 6 bases, with 9 bases of the junction left unmatched. Per the germline V gene, CDR1 is SGHVS and CDR2 is FQNEAQ. CDR3 in amino acids: CASSSPGLAFFEQYF. Here the CDR3 DNA reads TGTGCCAGCAGCTCGCCGGGACTAGCGTTCTTCGAGCAGTACTTC.

The V gene is TRBV2, the J gene TRBJ1-1; no definite D call. V lost 2 bases to trimming and J lost 4 bases, with 11 bases between them. Germline CDR1 and CDR2: SNHLY and FYNNEI. This CDR3 is built from 14 residues. The CDR3 region is CASSEYPGSTEAFF. The CDR3 DNA reads as TGTGCCAGCAGTGAATATCCGGGGAGCACTGAAGCTTTCTTT.

This clone has a handful of counts. The rearrangement joins TRBV5-1 to TRBJ1-6, with unresolved D. The CDR3 consists of 15 residues. CDR1 SGHRS and CDR2 YFSETQ come from the germline V gene. Trimming cost V 4 bases and J 3 bases, with 11 bases left between them. DNA for the CDR3: TGCGCCAGCAGCGAGGGCCTCAACTATAATTCACCCCTCCACTTT. This gives the protein CASSEGLNYNSPLHF.

The chain recombines TRBV27 with TRBJ1-3; D is ambiguous. Germline CDR1 and CDR2: MNHEY and SMNVEV (reference sequence). The CDR3 has 14 residues. The V and J ends lost 4 bases and 0 bases respectively, with 7 bases between them. CDR3 coding DNA: TGTGCCAGCAGTTCCGTCGGCTCTGGAAACACCATATATTTT. Translating gives CASSSVGSGNTIYF.

The chain joins TRBV11-3 to TRBJ2-1, with TRBD1 as a possible D gene (5 bases). CDR3 length: 17 residues. The V gene lost 0 bases and the J gene lost 0 bases, with 12 bases spanning the gap. Germline V gene data show CDR1 as SGHNT and CDR2 as YENEEA. CDR3 residues: CASSLDPGQLSYNEQFF. CDR3 bases: TGTGCCAGCAGCTTAGATCCAGGACAACTCTCCTACAATGAGCAGTTCTTC.

This rearrangement joins TRBV15 to TRBJ2-5, with TRBD1 identical over 7 bases. Germline V gene sequence: CDR1 LNHNV, CDR2 YYDKDF (reference sequence). V gave up 3 bases and J gave up 0 bases; unmatched junction bases: 4. This CDR3 is 15 amino acids long. CDR3 protein: CATSSLQGYQETQYF. CDR3 in DNA: TGTGCCACCAGCAGCCTACAGGGGTACCAAGAGACCCAGTACTTC.

This clone was counted a few times. V gene TRBV2 combines with J gene TRBJ2-2; 7 nucleotides align to TRBD2. This CDR3 has 14 amino acids. Germline trimming cut 7 bases from V and 5 bases from J; bases unmatched to any gene: 7. The germline V gene has CDR1 SNHLY and CDR2 FYNNEI. The CDR3 nucleotides read TGTGCCAGCACTCTGGCGGGGGAGACCGGGGAGCTGTTTTTT. Translated, it gives CASTLAGETGELFF.

V usage is TRBV9 and J usage is TRBJ2-5; D remains ambiguous. Looked up from germline, CDR1 is SGDLS and CDR2 is YYNGEE. V lost 0 bases and J lost 4, with 13 bases in between. The CDR3 is 15 residues long. The CDR3 bases are TGTGCCAGCAGCGTAGCAGACTTCTATCGAGAGACCCAGTACTTC. Its protein product is CASSVADFYRETQYF.

The rearrangement links TRBV5-5 to TRBJ2-1; tentatively, D is TRBD2 (6 bases). Per the germline V gene, CDR1 is SGHKS and CDR2 is YYEKEE (reference sequence). The CDR3 has 15 amino acids. V was shortened by 4 bases and J by 4 bases, with 15 bases between the two germline ends. In nucleotides, the CDR3 is TGTGCCAGCAGCCCCGGGAGTCACCTTTACAATGAGCAGTTCTTC. Amino acids: CASSPGSHLYNEQFF.

This chain connects TRBV5-8 to TRBJ2-7; maybe TRBD1 (5 bases). The CDR3 loop spans 14 amino acids. Germline assignment: CDR1 SGHTS and CDR2 YDEGEE. V was shortened by 0 bases and J by 5 bases, with 12 bases between the two germline ends. CDR3 in DNA: TGTGCCAGCAGCTTGGGGGCAGGGCTGGACGAGCAGTACTTC. This translates into CASSLGAGLDEQYF.

The V and J genes are TRBV28 and TRBJ2-7, with a tentative D call TRBD1 (5 bases). The germline V gene has CDR1 MDHEN and CDR2 SYDVKM. The CDR3 covers 12 residues. V was shortened by 6 bases and J by 3 bases, with 9 bases between the two germline ends. CDR3 loop: CASSGHGYEQYF. The CDR3, as DNA: TGTGCCAGCAGCGGACATGGCTACGAGCAGTACTTC.

This clone was observed a single time. The chain is built from TRBV4-2 and TRBJ2-7, with 7 bases aligning to TRBD2. Germline lookup yields CDR1 LGHNA and CDR2 YNFKEQ. Trimming removed 1 base from V and 1 base from J; junction bases left unmatched: 10. The length of the CDR3 is 17 residues. CDR3 sequence (DNA): TGTGCCAGCAGCCAAGTTTCCTGGGGGGGGTCTTCCTACGAGCAGTACTTC. Encoded protein: CASSQVSWGGSSYEQYF.

The V and J genes are TRBV5-4 and TRBJ2-6, with 8 bases matching TRBD1. This CDR3 comprises 15 residues. Per germline, CDR1 SGHNT and CDR2 YYREEE (reference sequence). V lost 4 bases and J lost 8; bases outside the gene matches: 8. CDR3 nucleotide sequence: TGTGCCAGCAGCCCGGGGGACAGGCCATCCAACGTCCTGACTTTC. Translation gives CASSPGDRPSNVLTF.

The chain has TRBV6-5 and TRBJ2-1; weak D call: TRBD1 (6 bases). The CDR3 sequence is 13 residues long. Germline CDR1 MNHEY, CDR2 SVGAGI. Deletions cut 5 bases from V and 5 bases from J, with 10 bases between. CDR3 nucleotides: TGTGCCAGCAGTAGCAGGGGTAACAATGAGCAGTTCTTC. It codes for CASSSRGNNEQFF.

The CDR3 sequence: CASSYPVTGELFF. In DNA, the CDR3 is TGTGCCAGCAGTTACCCCGTTACCGGGGAGCTGTTTTTT. This chain joins TRBV6-5 and TRBJ2-2; unclear D gene. This CDR3 region has 13 residues. V was clipped by 2 bases and J by 5 bases, with 6 bases between them. CDR1 and CDR2 from the germline V gene are MNHEY and SVGAGI.

J is TRBJ1-5 and V is TRBV6-1, with D uncertain. The CDR3 length is 14 residues. Germline CDR1 is MNHNS and CDR2 is SASEGT. Trimming removed 10 bases at V and 0 bases at J, with 13 bases between. CDR3 amino acids: CATDSRVSNQPQHF. Here the CDR3 DNA reads TGTGCCACCGACTCACGAGTTAGCAATCAGCCCCAGCATTTT.

In this sample, this clone turned up once. The chain has TRBV10-2 and TRBJ2-3, with 10 bases fitting TRBD2. Germline CDR1 and CDR2: WSHSY and SAAADI. The length of the CDR3 is 14 residues. Losses at the gene ends were 6 bases for V and 5 bases for J; bases not matched to a gene: 5. The CDR3 loop is CASSTSGILDTQYF. For the CDR3, the DNA is TGCGCCAGCAGCACTAGCGGGATTTTAGATACGCAGTATTTT.

The V gene is TRBV7-9, the J gene TRBJ2-3; tentatively, D is TRBD2 (6 bases). The V end was cut by 6 bases, the J end by 0 bases, with 10 bases between. Germline V gene data show CDR1 as SEHNR and CDR2 as FQNEAQ (reference sequence). CDR3 length equals 14 residues. The CDR3 DNA follows: TGTGCCAGCAGGGGGACTTCTAGCACAGATACGCAGTATTTT. It specifies CASRGTSSTDTQYF.

This chain connects TRBV11-2 to TRBJ1-2; the match to TRBD1 covers 9 bases. The junction had 2 bases not matched to a gene; V was cut back by 1 base and J by 5 bases. CDR3 length: 14 amino acids. Per germline, CDR1 SGHAT and CDR2 FQNNGV. The CDR3 DNA follows: TGTGCCAGCAGCTTAGGCGGGACAGGGTATGGCTACACCTTC. This sequence encodes CASSLGGTGYGYTF.

The chain recombines TRBV13 with TRBJ2-1; 13 nucleotides match TRBD2. CDR1 and CDR2 from the germline V gene are PRHDT and FYEKMQ (reference sequence). The CDR3 has 17 amino acids. V trimming: 5 bases; J trimming: 8 bases; junction bases outside the gene matches: 12. The CDR3 loop is CASSPGLAGDLSYEQFF. DNA for the CDR3: TGTGCCAGCAGCCCAGGACTAGCGGGAGATTTATCGTATGAGCAGTTCTTC.